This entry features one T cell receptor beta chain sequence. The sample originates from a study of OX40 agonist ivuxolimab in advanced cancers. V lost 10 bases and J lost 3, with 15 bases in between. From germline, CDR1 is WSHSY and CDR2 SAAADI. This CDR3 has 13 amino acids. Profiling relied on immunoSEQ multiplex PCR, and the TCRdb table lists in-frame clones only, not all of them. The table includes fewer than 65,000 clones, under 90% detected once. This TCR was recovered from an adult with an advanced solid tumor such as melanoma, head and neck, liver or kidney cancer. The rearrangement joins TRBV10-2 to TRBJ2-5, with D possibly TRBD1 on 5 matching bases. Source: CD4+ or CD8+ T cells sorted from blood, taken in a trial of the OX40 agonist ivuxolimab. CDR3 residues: CATMRQIKETQYF. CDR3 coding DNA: TGCGCCACCATGAGACAGATTAAAGAGACCCAGTACTTC.